The clone carrying this TCR beta chain was counted only a few times. Its antigen remains unknown. The CDR3 covers 14 residues. The germline V gene has CDR1 MNHEY and CDR2 SVGAGI. The V and J ends lost 5 bases and 3 bases respectively, with 13 bases between them. This sample is part of a study of breast tumors, draining lymph nodes, adjacent tissues. Study-wide results and limits: That most tumor T cells come from lymph nodes remained unproven. Tumor TCR diversity was below lymph nodes but above nontumor tissue.

TCRdb analysed the multiplex PCR reads with MiXCR anew, one entry per CDR3 protein. In the table there are 50,000 to 55,000 distinct CDR3 sequences, under 50% of which are singletons. The sequencing input was breast tumor tissue. The chain carries TRBV6-5 and TRBJ1-1; D perhaps matches TRBD1 (6 bases). This TCR derives from a female donor with breast cancer. Some clones in this sample may be carry-over from other donors' samples. The CDR3 bases are TGTGCCAGCAGTGAAGGGGGGTGGGACACTGAAGCTTTCTTT. Its protein is CASSEGGWDTEAFF.